This passage covers 4 T cell receptor beta chains from one sample sequenced in a study of CD8 T cells in ankylosing spondylitis. TCRdb re-called the 5' RACE reads through MiXCR, storing one row per CDR3 protein. Of 250,000 to 300,000 distinct CDR3 sequences detected, roughly 20% appear once; the ten largest clones hold about 8%. Source material: blood, either unsorted or a sorted T cell fraction (not recorded which). The receptor set was obtained from a male donor with ankylosing spondylitis or in good health (not recorded which).

Notes on this clonotype: This may be a read error, as it is one base from a much larger clone. The J gene is TRBJ1-1, the V gene TRBV5-1; D not certain. The CDR3 is made up of 13 amino acids. V lost 0 bases and J 6 bases, leaving 9 bases between the germline ends. The germline gives CDR1 SGHRS, CDR2 YFSETQ. The CDR3 loop is CASSLDRDAEAFF. The CDR3 bases are TGCGCCAGCAGCTTGGACAGAGACGCTGAAGCTTTCTTT. The whole variable domain, remainder taken from reference TRBV5-1 and TRBJ1-1, is KAGVTQTPRYLIKTRGQQVTLSCSPISGHRSVSWYQQTPGQGLQFLFEYFSETQRNKGNFPGRFSGRQFSNSRSEMNVSTLELGDSALYLCASSLDRDAEAFFGQGTRLTVV.

This clonotype was seen only a few times. The V call is TRBV29-1, the J call TRBJ2-3, with D possibly matching TRBD2 (5 bases). This CDR3 comprises 14 residues. Germline assignment: CDR1 SQVTM and CDR2 ANQGSEA. V lost 8 bases to trimming and J lost 4 bases, with 19 bases between them. CDR3 sequence reads: CSPQRAGTADTQYF. CDR3 DNA sequence: TGCAGCCCGCAGAGGGCCGGCACAGCAGATACGCAGTATTTT.

This clonotype was counted a few times. The CDR3 region has the DNA TGCAGCGTTGTTGGAGAGGCAATCGCAGATACGCAGTATTTT. This codes for CSVVGEAIADTQYF. The chain has TRBV29-1 and TRBJ2-3; D is ambiguous. CDR1 is SQVTM and CDR2 is ANQGSEA in the germline V gene. This CDR3 is built from 14 residues. V was clipped by 4 bases and J by 4 bases, with 15 bases between them.

CDR3 sequence: CAITRTGEGTDTQYF. The CDR3 nucleotides are TGTGCCATCACCAGGACAGGGGAAGGCACAGATACGCAGTATTTT. The J gene is TRBJ2-3, the V gene TRBV10-3, with 9 nucleotides matching TRBD1. The germline CDR1 and CDR2 sequences are ENHRY and SYGVKD. This CDR3 comprises 15 residues. Trimming at V came to 7 bases and at J to 1 base, leaving 6 bases not matched to a gene.